A single sample gave rise to the 21 T cell receptor beta chains below, sequenced in a study of T cell repertoires in ileal Crohn's disease. The time point was: neoterminal ileum biopsy at postoperative endoscopy, about 6 months after surgery. The repertoire was sequenced with immunoSEQ multiplex PCR; TCRdb's copy has only in-frame clones and lacks some. The table has some 9,200 clones, 79% seen once. The sample consisted of ileal tissue. These TCRs come from an adult with Crohn's disease.

The V and J genes are TRBV7-6 and TRBJ2-5, with D possibly matching TRBD1 (6 bases). V shed 1 base and J shed 4 bases, with 10 bases lying between them. CDR1 is SGHVS and CDR2 is FNYEAQ in the germline V gene. The CDR3 totals 14 residues. CDR3 in amino acids: CASSLGGPRETQYF. The CDR3 DNA sequence: TGTGCCAGCAGCTTAGGGGGGCCGAGAGAGACCCAGTACTTC.

The J gene is TRBJ1-1, the V gene TRBV2, with D unclear. The CDR3 is 14 amino acids. Trimming took off 5 bases at V and 5 bases at J, with 15 bases between the two ends. Germline CDR1 and CDR2: SNHLY and FYNNEI. CDR3 in DNA: TGTGCCAGCAGTTCGTCGGGTGGCGGTACTGAAGCTTTCTTT. The encoded protein is CASSSSGGGTEAFF.

The gene calls are TRBV18 and TRBJ1-2; possible D gene TRBD1, 6 bases. CDR1 and CDR2 (germline): KGHSH, LQKENI. The germline V and J ends were trimmed by 1 base and 2 bases, with 23 bases remaining between them. The CDR3 is made up of 19 amino acids. CDR3: CASSPRYRAGWPRNYGYTF. CDR3 nucleotides: TGTGCCAGCTCACCACGATACAGGGCAGGATGGCCTCGGAACTATGGCTACACCTTC.

V and J are TRBV7-2 and TRBJ1-2, with TRBD1 as a possible D gene (5 bases). With 2 bases removed from V and 8 bases from J, the gap between germline ends came to 18 bases. Per the germline V gene, CDR1 is SGHTA and CDR2 is FQGNSA. The CDR3 spans 15 residues. The CDR3: CASSLSPAAGDGYTF. For the CDR3, the DNA is TGTGCCAGCAGCTTATCGCCCGCAGCGGGGGACGGCTACACCTTC.

The genes are TRBV2 and TRBJ1-5; 7 nucleotides align to TRBD1. This CDR3 spans 16 amino acids. The V gene end was trimmed by 6 bases and the J gene end by 4 bases; junction bases not matched to a gene: 12. Germline CDR1 is SNHLY and CDR2 is FYNNEI. CDR3 sequence (DNA): TGTGCCAGCAGCATACACGCGACAGGGAGGAATCAGCCCCAGCATTTT. Translating gives CASSIHATGRNQPQHF. The whole variable domain, filled in from reference TRBV2 and TRBJ1-5, reads EPEVTQTPSHQVTQMGQEVILRCVPISNHLYFYWYRQILGQKVEFLVSFYNNEISEKSEIFDDQFSVERPDGSNFTLKIRSTKLEDSAMYFCASSIHATGRNQPQHFGDGTRLSIL.

J is TRBJ1-3 and V is TRBV30, with D unclear. Trimming pared 3 bases from V and 0 bases from J, leaving 24 bases between. The CDR3 loop spans 19 amino acids. CDR1 is GTSNPN, CDR2 SVGIG, per germline (reference sequence). The CDR3 nucleotides read TGTGCCTGGAGCCCGTTTGCCAGGAGGGAACACTACTCTGGAAACACCATATATTTT. Its protein product is CAWSPFARREHYSGNTIYF.

V is TRBV6-6 and J is TRBJ2-4, with 9 bases that match TRBD1. Germline V gene sequence: CDR1 MNHNY, CDR2 SVGAGI (reference sequence). CDR3 length: 15 amino acids. J gave up 8 bases and V 8 bases, and 13 bases lay outside the gene matches. CDR3 sequence reads: CASEDPGQGLHIQYF. The CDR3, as DNA: TGTGCCAGCGAGGACCCGGGACAGGGACTACACATTCAGTACTTC.

The CDR3, as DNA: TGTGCCAGCACTAAGACAGAACCCTACGAGCAGTACTTC. Amino acid sequence: CASTKTEPYEQYF. The chain recombines TRBV25-1 with TRBJ2-7; tentative D call: TRBD1 (5 bases). Germline V gives CDR1 MGHDK, CDR2 SYGVNS. V lost 7 bases to trimming and J lost 2 bases, with 12 bases between them. CDR3 length equals 13 residues.

J is TRBJ2-5 and V is TRBV7-2, with 15 bases lining up with TRBD2. V trimming: 3 bases; J trimming: 4 bases; junction bases outside the gene matches: 3. The CDR3 covers 16 residues. Looked up from germline, CDR1 is SGHTA and CDR2 is FQGNSA. The CDR3 loop reads CASSFGLAGGVETQYF. CDR3 nucleotide sequence: TGTGCCAGCAGCTTTGGACTAGCGGGGGGGGTAGAGACCCAGTACTTC.

CDR3 coding DNA: TGTGCCAGCAGCGTCCGGGACAGGGGAAGAGCTAGCACAGATACGCAGTATTTT. Translating gives CASSVRDRGRASTDTQYF. The chain carries TRBV5-6 and TRBJ2-3; 10 positions agree with TRBD1. The trim removed 4 bases at V and 0 bases at J, leaving 11 bases unmatched. The germline CDR1 and CDR2 sequences are SGHDT and YYEEEE. The CDR3 has 18 amino acids. Full variable domain (outside the CDR3, taken from reference TRBV5-6 and TRBJ2-3): DAGVTQSPTHLIKTRGQQVTLRCSPKSGHDTVSWYQQALGQGPQFIFQYYEEEERQRGNFPDRFSGHQFPNYSSELNVNALLLGDSALYLCASSVRDRGRASTDTQYFGPGTRLTVL.

This chain joins TRBV6-6 and TRBJ2-3; 11 nucleotides line up with TRBD2. The CDR3 is 16 amino acids. J lost 2 bases, V lost 6 bases, and 7 bases had no gene match. The germline V gene encodes CDR1 MNHNY and CDR2 SVGAGI (reference sequence). CDR3 sequence reads: CASSSGTSGYTDTQYF. The CDR3 DNA reads as TGTGCCAGCAGCTCGGGGACTAGCGGATACACAGATACGCAGTATTTT.

This clone was seen only once. The CDR3 region is CASSITGSSYNEQFF. The CDR3 coding sequence is TGTGCCAGCAGTATCACAGGGAGCTCCTACAATGAGCAGTTCTTC. This chain uses TRBV27 with TRBJ2-1; the D gene is possibly TRBD1 (6 bases). This CDR3 comprises 15 residues. Trimming shortened V by 5 bases and J by 0 bases, and 11 bases separated the two germline ends. Germline V gene data show CDR1 as MNHEY and CDR2 as SMNVEV (reference sequence).

The rearrangement links TRBV7-2 to TRBJ1-3; D is ambiguous. The CDR3 loop spans 14 amino acids. Germline assignment: CDR1 SGHTA and CDR2 FQGNSA. V shed 1 base and J shed 6 bases, with 10 bases lying between them. For the CDR3, the DNA is TGTGCCAGCAGCTTAGGGTGGCCGCCAAACACCATATATTTT. This translates into CASSLGWPPNTIYF.

The chain joins TRBV6-4 to TRBJ2-6, with D maybe TRBD2 (6 bases). The CDR3 extends over 16 amino acids. The germline V and J ends were trimmed by 5 bases and 2 bases, with 13 bases remaining between them. CDR1 MRHNA and CDR2 SNTAGT come from the germline V gene. The chain's CDR3 is CASSLHGGTGANVLTF. The DNA for the CDR3 is TGTGCCAGCAGTTTACACGGGGGAACTGGGGCCAACGTCCTGACTTTC.

This clone was observed once. The chain combines TRBV6-4 with TRBJ2-3, with TRBD1 matching over 7 bases. V lost 6 bases, J lost 4 bases, and 7 bases stayed unmatched. The CDR3 extends over 14 amino acids. CDR1 is MRHNA, CDR2 SNTAGT, per germline. As DNA, the CDR3 is TGTGCCAGCAGCGAGGGGGCTGGATCAGATACGCAGTATTTT. Encoded protein: CASSEGAGSDTQYF.

This clone was seen just once. V and J are TRBV6-5 and TRBJ2-1; 9 nucleotides line up with TRBD2. From germline, CDR1 is MNHEY and CDR2 SVGAGI. This CDR3 contains 14 residues. V dropped 5 bases and J dropped 4; count of bases not matched to a gene: 3. The chain's CDR3 is CASSSGGKYNEQFF. The CDR3 DNA sequence: TGTGCCAGCAGTAGCGGGGGGAAGTACAATGAGCAGTTCTTC.

The chain uses TRBV4-2 and TRBJ1-5, with 10 nucleotides matching TRBD1. Germline V gene sequence: CDR1 LGHNA, CDR2 YNFKEQ. CDR3 size: 16 residues. Trimming removed 0 bases from V and 6 bases from J; junction bases left unmatched: 5. This chain's CDR3 is CASSQEGQGVGQPQHF. The CDR3 bases are TGTGCCAGCAGCCAAGAAGGACAGGGGGTTGGTCAGCCCCAGCATTTT.

The J gene is TRBJ1-2, the V gene TRBV5-1; D is unresolved. V shed 0 bases and J shed 1 base, with 4 bases lying between them. The CDR3 consists of 13 residues. Germline lookup yields CDR1 SGHRS and CDR2 YFSETQ. CDR3: CASSLERNYGYTF. CDR3 DNA sequence: TGCGCCAGCAGCTTGGAGCGTAACTATGGCTACACCTTC.

This rearrangement joins TRBV5-1 to TRBJ1-6, with D possibly matching TRBD1 (6 bases). This CDR3 is built from 15 residues. Trimming stripped 4 bases from V and 8 bases from J, with 16 bases between. Germline CDR1 and CDR2: SGHRS and YFSETQ. The CDR3, as DNA: TGCGCCAGCAGCCCGGCCCGGGACACCTATTCACCCCTCCACTTT. Amino acids: CASSPARDTYSPLHF.

This sequence joins TRBV5-1 and TRBJ1-2, with TRBD1 as a possible D gene (6 bases). This CDR3 contains 15 residues. V dropped 4 bases and J dropped 4 bases, with 17 bases sitting between them. Germline values: CDR1 SGHRS, CDR2 YFSETQ. The CDR3 protein is CASSMEAGQSYGYTF. Written as DNA, the CDR3 is TGCGCCAGCAGCATGGAAGCGGGACAAAGCTATGGCTACACCTTC.

The chain has TRBV5-6 and TRBJ2-7, with 9 bases that match TRBD2. After removal of 9 bases from V and 5 bases from J, the junction contained 24 bases not matched to a gene. Germline V gene data show CDR1 as SGHDT and CDR2 as YYEEEE. This CDR3 has 18 amino acids. The DNA for the CDR3 is TGTGCCACCAACTCCGGGGGCGCTTTCGCGGCGGGAGGGGACGAGCAGTACTTC. Its translation: CATNSGGAFAAGGDEQYF.